The text below deals with one TCR beta chain. What it recognizes is unknown. Unrecorded immune exposures were likely, despite nominal health at sampling. The sample comes from a study of cytomegalovirus exposure and HLA in healthy donors. Study-wide context: Genotyping showed less than 85% of roughly 400 donors falling in the Caucasian-associated ancestry cluster. Study outcomes and limitations: Serostatus for CMV was the only available immune exposure information. HLA alleles were associated with 15,000 to 20,000 TCR beta sequences in a later analysis at 0.05 false discovery rate.

The ends lost 4 bases at V and 3 bases at J; junction bases unmatched: 3. The CDR3 has 13 amino acids. From germline, CDR1 is MDHEN and CDR2 SYDVKM. The PCR used 60 Vbeta and 13 Jbeta primers. Assay used: immunoSEQ multiplex PCR; TCRdb lists only in-frame clones, some missing. The repertoire holds 100,000 or so clones, with 13% to 15% as singletons. The sequence was obtained from a female donor in good health and CMV-seronegative. The rearrangement uses TRBV28 and TRBJ2-7; TRBD1 matches at 7 bases. Material: PBMCs. CDR3 region: CASSSGGYYEQYF. The CDR3 bases are TGTGCCAGCAGTTCAGGGGGATACTACGAGCAGTACTTC. The whole variable domain, remainder taken from reference TRBV28 and TRBJ2-7, is DVKVTQSSRYLVKRTGEKVFLECVQDMDHENMFWYRQDPGLGLRLIYFSYDVKMKEKGDIPEGYSVSREKKERFSLILESASTNQTSMYLCASSSGGYYEQYFGPGTRLTVT.